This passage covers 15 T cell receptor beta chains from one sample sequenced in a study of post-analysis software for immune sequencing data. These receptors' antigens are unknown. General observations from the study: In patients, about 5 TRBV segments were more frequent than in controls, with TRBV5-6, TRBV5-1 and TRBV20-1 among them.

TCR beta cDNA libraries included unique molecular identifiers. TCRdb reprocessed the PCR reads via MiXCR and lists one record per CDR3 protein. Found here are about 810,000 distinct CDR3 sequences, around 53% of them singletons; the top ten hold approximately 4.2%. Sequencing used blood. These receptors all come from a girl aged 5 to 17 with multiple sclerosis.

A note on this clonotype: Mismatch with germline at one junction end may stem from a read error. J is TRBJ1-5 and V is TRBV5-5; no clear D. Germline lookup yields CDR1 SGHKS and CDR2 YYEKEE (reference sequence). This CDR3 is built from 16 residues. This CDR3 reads CVSSLNDALHNQPQHF. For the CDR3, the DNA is TGTGTCAGCAGCCTGAATGACGCTCTGCACAATCAGCCCCAGCATTTT.

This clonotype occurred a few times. For the CDR3, the DNA is TGCAGTGCGATTAGCGGGATTGAGAAGTACTTC. Translating gives CSAISGIEKYF. The rearrangement joins TRBV20-1 to TRBJ2-5, with TRBD2 matching 8 bases. Germline V gene sequence: CDR1 DFQATT, CDR2 SNEGSKA (reference sequence). The CDR3 contains 11 residues. Trimming took 6 bases from V and 12 from J; bases not matched to a gene: 9.

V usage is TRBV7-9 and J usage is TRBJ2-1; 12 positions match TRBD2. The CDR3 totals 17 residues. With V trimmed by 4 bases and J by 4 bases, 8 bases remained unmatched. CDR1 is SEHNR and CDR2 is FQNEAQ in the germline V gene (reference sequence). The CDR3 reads CASSSRLAGEGYNEQFF. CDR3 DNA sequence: TGTGCCAGCAGCTCTAGACTAGCGGGAGAGGGGTACAATGAGCAGTTCTTC.

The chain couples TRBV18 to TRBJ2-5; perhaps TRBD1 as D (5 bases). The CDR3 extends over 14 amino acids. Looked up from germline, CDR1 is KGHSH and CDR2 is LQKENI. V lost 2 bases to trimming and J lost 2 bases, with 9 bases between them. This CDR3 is CASSPTGAQETQYF. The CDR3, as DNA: TGTGCCAGCTCACCAACAGGAGCACAAGAGACCCAGTACTTC.

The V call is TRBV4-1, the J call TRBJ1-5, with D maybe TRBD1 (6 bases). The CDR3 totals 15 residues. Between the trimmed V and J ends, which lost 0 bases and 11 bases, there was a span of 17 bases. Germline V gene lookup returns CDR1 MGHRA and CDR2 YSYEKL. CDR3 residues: CASSQDGGPRGAQHF. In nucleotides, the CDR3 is TGCGCCAGCAGCCAAGATGGGGGGCCCCGAGGGGCCCAGCATTTT.

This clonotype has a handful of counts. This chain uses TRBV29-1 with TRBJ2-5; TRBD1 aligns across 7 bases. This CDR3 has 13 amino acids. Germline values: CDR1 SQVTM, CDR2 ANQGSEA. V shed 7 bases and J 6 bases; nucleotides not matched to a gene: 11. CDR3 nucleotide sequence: TGCAGCGCCCGCGTGGGACAGACCCAGACCCAGTACTTC. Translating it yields CSARVGQTQTQYF.

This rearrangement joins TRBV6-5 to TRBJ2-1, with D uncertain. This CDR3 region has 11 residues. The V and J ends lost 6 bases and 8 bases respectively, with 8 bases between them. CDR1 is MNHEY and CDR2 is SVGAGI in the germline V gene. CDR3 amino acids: CASRTFYEQFF. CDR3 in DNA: TGTGCCAGCAGAACCTTTTATGAGCAGTTCTTC.

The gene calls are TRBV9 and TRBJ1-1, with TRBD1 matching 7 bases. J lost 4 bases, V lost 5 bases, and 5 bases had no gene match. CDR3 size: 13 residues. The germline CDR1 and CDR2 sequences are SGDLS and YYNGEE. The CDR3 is CASSDRVGTEAFF. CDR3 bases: TGTGCCAGCAGTGACAGGGTGGGCACTGAAGCTTTCTTT.

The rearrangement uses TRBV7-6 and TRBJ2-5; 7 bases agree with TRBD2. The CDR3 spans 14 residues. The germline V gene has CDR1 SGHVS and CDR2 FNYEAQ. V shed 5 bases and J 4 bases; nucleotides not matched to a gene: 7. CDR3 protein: CASSASGVRETQYF. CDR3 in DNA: TGTGCCAGCAGCGCTAGCGGAGTAAGAGAGACCCAGTACTTC. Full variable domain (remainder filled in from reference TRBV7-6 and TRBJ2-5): GAGVSQSPRYKVTKRGQDVALRCDPISGHVSLYWYRQALGQGPEFLTYFNYEAQQDKSGLPNDRFSAERPEGSISTLTIQRTEQRDSAMYRCASSASGVRETQYFGPGTRLLVL.

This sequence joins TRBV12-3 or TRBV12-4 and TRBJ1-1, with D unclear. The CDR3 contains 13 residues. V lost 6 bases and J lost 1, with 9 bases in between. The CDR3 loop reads CASRSQPNTEAFF. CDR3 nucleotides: TGTGCCAGCAGAAGTCAGCCGAACACTGAAGCTTTCTTT.

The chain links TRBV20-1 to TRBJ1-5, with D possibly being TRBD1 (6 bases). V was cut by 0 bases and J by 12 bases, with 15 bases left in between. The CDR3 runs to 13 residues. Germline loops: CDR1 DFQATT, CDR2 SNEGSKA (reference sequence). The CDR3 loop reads CSARDGSGTIQHF. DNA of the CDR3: TGCAGTGCTAGAGATGGTTCCGGGACAATCCAGCATTTT.

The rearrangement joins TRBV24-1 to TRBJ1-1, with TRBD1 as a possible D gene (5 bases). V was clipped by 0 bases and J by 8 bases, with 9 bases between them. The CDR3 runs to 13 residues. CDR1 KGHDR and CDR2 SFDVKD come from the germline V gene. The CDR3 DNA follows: TGTGCCACCAGTGATTTGCATACAGGAGAAGCTTTCTTT. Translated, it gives CATSDLHTGEAFF.

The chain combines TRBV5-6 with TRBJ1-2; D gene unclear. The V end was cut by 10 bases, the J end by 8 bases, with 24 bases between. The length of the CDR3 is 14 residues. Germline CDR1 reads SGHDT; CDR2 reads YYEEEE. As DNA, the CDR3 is TGTGCCGCCGGCCGGGAGGGCGGCCAACTCGGCTACACCTTC. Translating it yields CAAGREGGQLGYTF.

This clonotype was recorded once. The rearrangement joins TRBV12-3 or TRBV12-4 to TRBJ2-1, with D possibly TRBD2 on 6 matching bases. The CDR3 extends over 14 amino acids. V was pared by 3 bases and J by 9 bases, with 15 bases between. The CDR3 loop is CASSLPGTGSEQFF. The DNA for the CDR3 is TGTGCCAGCAGTTTGCCTGGGACTGGATCTGAGCAGTTCTTC.

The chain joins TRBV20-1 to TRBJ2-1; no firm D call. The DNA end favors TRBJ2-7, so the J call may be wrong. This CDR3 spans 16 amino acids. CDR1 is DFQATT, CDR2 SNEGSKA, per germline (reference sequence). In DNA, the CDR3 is TGCAGTGCTAGAGATCCAGACGTAAGCTCCTACAATGAGCAGTACTTC. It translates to CSARDPDVSSYNEQYF.